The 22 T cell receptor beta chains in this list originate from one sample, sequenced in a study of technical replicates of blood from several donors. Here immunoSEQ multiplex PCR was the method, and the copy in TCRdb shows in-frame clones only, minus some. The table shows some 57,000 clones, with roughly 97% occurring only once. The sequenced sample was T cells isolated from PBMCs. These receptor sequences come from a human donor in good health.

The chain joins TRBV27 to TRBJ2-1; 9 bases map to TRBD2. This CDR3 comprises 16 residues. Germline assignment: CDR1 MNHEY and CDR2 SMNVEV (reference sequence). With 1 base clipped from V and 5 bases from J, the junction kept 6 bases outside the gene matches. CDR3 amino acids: CASSLFVAGAHNEQFF. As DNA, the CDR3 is TGTGCCAGCAGTTTATTCGTAGCGGGAGCCCACAATGAGCAGTTCTTC.

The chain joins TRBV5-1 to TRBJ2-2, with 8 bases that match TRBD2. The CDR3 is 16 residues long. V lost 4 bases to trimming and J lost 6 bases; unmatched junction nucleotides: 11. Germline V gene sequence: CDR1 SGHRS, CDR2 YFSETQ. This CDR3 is CASSRAGAGESGELFF. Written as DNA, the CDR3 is TGCGCCAGCAGCCGAGCGGGAGCGGGAGAGTCCGGGGAGCTGTTTTTT.

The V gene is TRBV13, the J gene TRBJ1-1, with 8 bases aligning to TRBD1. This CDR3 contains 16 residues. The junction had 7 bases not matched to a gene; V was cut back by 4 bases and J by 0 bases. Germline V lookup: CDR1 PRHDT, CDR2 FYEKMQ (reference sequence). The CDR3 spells CASSSGQVRMNTEAFF. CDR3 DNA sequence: TGTGCCAGCAGCTCGGGACAGGTTAGAATGAACACTGAAGCTTTCTTT.

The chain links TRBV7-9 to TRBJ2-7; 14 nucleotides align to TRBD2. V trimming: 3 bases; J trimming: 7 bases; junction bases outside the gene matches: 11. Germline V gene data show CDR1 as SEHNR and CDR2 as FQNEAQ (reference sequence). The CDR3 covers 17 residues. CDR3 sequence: CASSFYPGLAGVYEQYF. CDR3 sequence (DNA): TGTGCCAGCAGCTTTTACCCGGGACTAGCGGGAGTTTATGAGCAGTACTTC.

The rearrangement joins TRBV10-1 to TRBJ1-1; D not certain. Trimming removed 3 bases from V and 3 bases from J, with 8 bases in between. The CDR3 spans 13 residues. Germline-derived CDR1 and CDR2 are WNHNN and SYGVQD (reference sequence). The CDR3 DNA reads TGCGCCAGCAGTGACACAGCTTACACTGAAGCTTTCTTT. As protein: CASSDTAYTEAFF.

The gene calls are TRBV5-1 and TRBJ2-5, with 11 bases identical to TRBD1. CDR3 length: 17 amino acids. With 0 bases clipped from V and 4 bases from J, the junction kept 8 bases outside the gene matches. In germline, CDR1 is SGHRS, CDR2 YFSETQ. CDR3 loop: CASSLAGTGGVGETQYF. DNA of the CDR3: TGCGCCAGCAGCTTGGCGGGGACAGGGGGAGTTGGAGAGACCCAGTACTTC.

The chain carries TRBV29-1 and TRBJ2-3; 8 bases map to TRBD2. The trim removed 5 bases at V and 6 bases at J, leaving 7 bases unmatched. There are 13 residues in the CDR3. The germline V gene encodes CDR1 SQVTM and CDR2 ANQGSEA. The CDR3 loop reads CSVLGRGGDTQYF. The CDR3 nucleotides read TGCAGCGTTCTCGGGAGGGGGGGGGATACGCAGTATTTT.

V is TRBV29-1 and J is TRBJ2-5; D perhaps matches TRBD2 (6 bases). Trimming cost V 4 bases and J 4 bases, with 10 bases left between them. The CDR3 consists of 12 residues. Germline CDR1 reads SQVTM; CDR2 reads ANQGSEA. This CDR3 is CSVAGGGETQYF. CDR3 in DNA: TGCAGCGTTGCTGGGGGAGGAGAGACCCAGTACTTC.

The CDR3 bases are TGTGCCAGCAGCGTCGGAGGGCACAATGAGCAGTTCTTC. This translates into CASSVGGHNEQFF. The V call is TRBV9, the J call TRBJ2-1, with D maybe TRBD2 (6 bases). V was trimmed by 2 bases and J by 5 bases, leaving 8 bases between them. CDR1 is SGDLS and CDR2 is YYNGEE in the germline V gene. This CDR3 is built from 13 residues. Filled out from reference TRBV9 and TRBJ2-1, the complete variable domain reads DSGVTQTPKHLITATGQRVTLRCSPRSGDLSVYWYQQSLDQGLQFLIQYYNGEERAKGNILERFSAQQFPDLHSELNLSSLELGDSALYFCASSVGGHNEQFFGPGTRLTVL.

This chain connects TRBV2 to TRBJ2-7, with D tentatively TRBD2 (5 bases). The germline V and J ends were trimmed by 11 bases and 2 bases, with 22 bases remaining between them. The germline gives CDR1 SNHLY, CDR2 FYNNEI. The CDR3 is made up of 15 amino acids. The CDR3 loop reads CAATDRAVKTYEQYF. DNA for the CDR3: TGTGCCGCTACGGACCGAGCGGTGAAAACCTACGAGCAGTACTTC.

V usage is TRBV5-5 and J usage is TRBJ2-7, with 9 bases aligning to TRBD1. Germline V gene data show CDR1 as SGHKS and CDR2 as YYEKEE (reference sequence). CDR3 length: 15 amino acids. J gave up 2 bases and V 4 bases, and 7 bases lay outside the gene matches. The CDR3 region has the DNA TGTGCCAGCAGCCCGGGACAGGGAACGGCCTACGAGCAGTACTTC. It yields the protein CASSPGQGTAYEQYF.

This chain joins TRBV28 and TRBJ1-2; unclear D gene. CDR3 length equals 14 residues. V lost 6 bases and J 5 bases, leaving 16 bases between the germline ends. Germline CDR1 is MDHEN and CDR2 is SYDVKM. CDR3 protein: CASSSRPMIYGYTF. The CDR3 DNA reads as TGTGCCAGCAGCTCCAGGCCCATGATTTATGGCTACACCTTC.

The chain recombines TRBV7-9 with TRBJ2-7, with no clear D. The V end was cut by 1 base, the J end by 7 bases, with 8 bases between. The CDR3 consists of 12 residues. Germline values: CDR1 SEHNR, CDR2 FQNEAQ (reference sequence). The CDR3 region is CASSLVKPEQYF. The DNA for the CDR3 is TGTGCCAGCAGCTTAGTTAAGCCAGAGCAGTACTTC.

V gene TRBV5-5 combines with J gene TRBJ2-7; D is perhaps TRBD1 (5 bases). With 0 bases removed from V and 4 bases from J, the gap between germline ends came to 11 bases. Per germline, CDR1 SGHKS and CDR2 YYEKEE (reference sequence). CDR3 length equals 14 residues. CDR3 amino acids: CASSLEGERYEQYF. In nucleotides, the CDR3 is TGTGCCAGCAGCTTGGAAGGGGAAAGGTACGAGCAGTACTTC.

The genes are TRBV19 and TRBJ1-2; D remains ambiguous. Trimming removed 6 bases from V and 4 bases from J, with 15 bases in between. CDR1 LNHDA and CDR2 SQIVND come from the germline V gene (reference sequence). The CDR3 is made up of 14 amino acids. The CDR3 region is CASSWYGGGYGYTF. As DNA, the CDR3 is TGTGCCAGTAGCTGGTACGGAGGCGGCTATGGCTACACCTTC.

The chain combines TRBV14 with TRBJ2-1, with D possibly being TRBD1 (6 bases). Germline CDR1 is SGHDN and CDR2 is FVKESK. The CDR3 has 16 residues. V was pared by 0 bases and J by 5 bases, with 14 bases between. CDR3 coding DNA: TGTGCCAGCAGCCAAGACAGGGGTTGGGCGGACAATGAGCAGTTCTTC. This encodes CASSQDRGWADNEQFF.

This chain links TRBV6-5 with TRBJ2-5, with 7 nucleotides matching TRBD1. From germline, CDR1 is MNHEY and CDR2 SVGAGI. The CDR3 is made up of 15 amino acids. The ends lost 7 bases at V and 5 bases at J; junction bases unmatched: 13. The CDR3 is CASIPSRGSGETQYF. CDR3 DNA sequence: TGTGCCAGCATTCCCTCCAGGGGGTCAGGGGAGACCCAGTACTTC.

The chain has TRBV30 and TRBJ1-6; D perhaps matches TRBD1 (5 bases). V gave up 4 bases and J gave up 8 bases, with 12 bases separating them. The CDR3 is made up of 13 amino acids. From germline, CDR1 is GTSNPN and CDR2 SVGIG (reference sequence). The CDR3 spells CAWIRQGDSPLHF. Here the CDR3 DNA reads TGTGCCTGGATTAGACAAGGGGATTCACCCCTCCACTTT.

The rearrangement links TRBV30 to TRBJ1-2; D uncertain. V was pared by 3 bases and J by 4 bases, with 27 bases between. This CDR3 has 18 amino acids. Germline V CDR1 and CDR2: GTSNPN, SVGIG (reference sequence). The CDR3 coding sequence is TGTGCCTGGAGGCCCACCCTTCGTGGGCCCACGCCCACCTATGGCTACACCTTC. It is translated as CAWRPTLRGPTPTYGYTF.

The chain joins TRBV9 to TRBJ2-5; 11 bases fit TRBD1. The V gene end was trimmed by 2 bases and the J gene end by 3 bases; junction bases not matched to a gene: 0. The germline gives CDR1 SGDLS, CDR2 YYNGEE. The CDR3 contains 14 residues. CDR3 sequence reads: CASSVGQGEETQYF. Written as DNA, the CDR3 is TGTGCCAGCAGCGTGGGACAGGGGGAAGAGACCCAGTACTTC. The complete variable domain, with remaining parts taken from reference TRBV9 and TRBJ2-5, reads DSGVTQTPKHLITATGQRVTLRCSPRSGDLSVYWYQQSLDQGLQFLIQYYNGEERAKGNILERFSAQQFPDLHSELNLSSLELGDSALYFCASSVGQGEETQYFGPGTRLLVL.

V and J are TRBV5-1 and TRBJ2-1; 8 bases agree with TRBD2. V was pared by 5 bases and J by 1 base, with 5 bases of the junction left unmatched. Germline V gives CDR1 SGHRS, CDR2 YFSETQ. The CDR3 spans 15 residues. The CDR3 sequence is CASRLAEGSYNEQFF. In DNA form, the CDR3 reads TGCGCCAGCAGACTAGCGGAGGGGTCCTACAATGAGCAGTTCTTC.

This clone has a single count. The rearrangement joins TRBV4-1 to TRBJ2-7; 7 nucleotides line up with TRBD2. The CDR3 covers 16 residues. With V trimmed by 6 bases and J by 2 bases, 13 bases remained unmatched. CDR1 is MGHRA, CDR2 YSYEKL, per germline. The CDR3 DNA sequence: TGCGCCAGCAGTCATAAGCCCCTGGGAGGGCCCTACGAGCAGTACTTC. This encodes CASSHKPLGGPYEQYF.